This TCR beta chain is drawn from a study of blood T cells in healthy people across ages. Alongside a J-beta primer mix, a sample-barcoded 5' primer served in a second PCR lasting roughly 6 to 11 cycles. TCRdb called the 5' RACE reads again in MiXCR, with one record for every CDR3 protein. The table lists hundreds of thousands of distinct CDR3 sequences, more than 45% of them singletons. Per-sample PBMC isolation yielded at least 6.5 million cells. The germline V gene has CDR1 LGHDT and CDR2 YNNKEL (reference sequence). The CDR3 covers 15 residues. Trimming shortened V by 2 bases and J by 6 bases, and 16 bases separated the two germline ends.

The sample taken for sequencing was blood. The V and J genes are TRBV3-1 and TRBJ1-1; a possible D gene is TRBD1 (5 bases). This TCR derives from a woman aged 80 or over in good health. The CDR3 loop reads CASSQPLNRGAEAFF. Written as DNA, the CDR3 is TGTGCCAGCAGCCAACCGTTAAATAGAGGGGCTGAAGCTTTCTTT.